The 8 T cell receptor beta chains below come from one sample, sequenced in a study of shared T cell receptors in the human thymus. Assay: immunoSEQ multiplex PCR; the TCRdb copy retains only in-frame clones and omits some. The repertoire holds some 720,000 clones, with roughly 88% as singletons. These same data were also listed under a study on human thymus T cells.

Material: thymocytes. These receptors were obtained from a boy under two years old with a congenital heart defect.

The gene calls are TRBV2 and TRBJ2-1; TRBD2 is a possible D gene (6 bases). Trimming cost V 8 bases and J 8 bases, with 19 bases left between them. CDR3 size: 14 residues. Per the germline V gene, CDR1 is SNHLY and CDR2 is FYNNEI. In nucleotides, the CDR3 is TGTGCCAGCGATTACTGGACTAATAACGATGAGCAGTTCTTC. This encodes CASDYWTNNDEQFF.

The chain has TRBV6-5 and TRBJ2-1, with 10 bases fitting TRBD2. V lost 7 bases and J lost 6; bases outside the gene matches: 9. The CDR3 consists of 15 residues. The germline gives CDR1 MNHEY, CDR2 SVGAGI. Written as DNA, the CDR3 is TGTGCCAGCACCGGACCGGGACTAGCGCTCAATGAGCAGTTCTTC. Encoded protein: CASTGPGLALNEQFF.

The chain combines TRBV19 with TRBJ1-5; no reliable D call. The CDR3 has 15 residues. Germline values: CDR1 LNHDA, CDR2 SQIVND (reference sequence). V dropped 3 bases and J dropped 1 base, with 10 bases sitting between them. This chain's CDR3 is CASSIFTESNQPQHF. The CDR3 DNA sequence: TGTGCCAGTAGTATCTTTACGGAGAGCAATCAGCCCCAGCATTTT.

The V call is TRBV30, the J call TRBJ2-6; 8 bases match TRBD2. Germline V CDR1 and CDR2: GTSNPN, SVGIG (reference sequence). After removal of 0 bases from V and 1 base from J, the junction contained 5 bases not matched to a gene. This CDR3 region has 17 residues. In DNA, the CDR3 is TGTGCCTGGAGTGTAGACGGGGGGGGGTCTGGGGCCAACGTCCTGACTTTC. Translated, it gives CAWSVDGGGSGANVLTF.

This clone showed up just a few times. The rearrangement links TRBV19 to TRBJ1-2, with D possibly TRBD1 on 5 matching bases. The germline V gene has CDR1 LNHDA and CDR2 SQIVND (reference sequence). The length of the CDR3 is 12 residues. V gave up 0 bases and J gave up 14 bases, with 13 bases separating them. The DNA of the CDR3 is TGTGCCAGTAGTATAGACCCGGACATGTTTACCTTC. Translation: CASSIDPDMFTF. Full variable domain (remainder filled in from reference TRBV19 and TRBJ1-2): DGGITQSPKYLFRKEGQNVTLSCEQNLNHDAMYWYRQDPGQGLRLIYYSQIVNDFQKGDIAEGYSVSREKKESFPLTVTSAQKNPTAFYLCASSIDPDMFTFGSGTRLTVV.

CDR3 in DNA: TGCGCCAGCAGTCAACTCCGGGAGGGCTCCTACAATGAGCAGTTCTTC. Amino acids: CASSQLREGSYNEQFF. The chain is built from TRBV23-1 and TRBJ2-1; 8 positions agree with TRBD2. TRBV23-1 counts as an open reading frame of uncertain function. V gave up 2 bases and J gave up 0 bases; unmatched junction bases: 3. This CDR3 contains 16 residues.

This chain connects TRBV7-9 to TRBJ1-1, with 7 bases matching TRBD1. Losses at the gene ends were 0 bases for V and 2 bases for J; bases not matched to a gene: 9. Per the germline V gene, CDR1 is SEHNR and CDR2 is FQNEAQ (reference sequence). The CDR3 contains 17 residues. The CDR3 nucleotides read TGTGCCAGCAGCTTAGCTCGAGTGAGGGGGCCCAACACTGAAGCTTTCTTT. Translating gives CASSLARVRGPNTEAFF.

The chain links TRBV5-4 to TRBJ1-1, with 9 nucleotides matching TRBD1. Germline CDR1 is SGHNT and CDR2 is YYREEE (reference sequence). The CDR3 runs 13 residues. V trimming: 4 bases; J trimming: 7 bases; junction bases outside the gene matches: 5. The CDR3 reads CASSRQGGDEAFF. The CDR3 DNA reads as TGTGCCAGCAGCCGACAGGGGGGGGATGAAGCTTTCTTT.